A single sample gave rise to the 28 T cell receptor beta chains below, sequenced in a study of blood T cell repertoires in COVID-19. Some clones are missing from TCRdb's copy, which holds only in-frame ones; the method was immunoSEQ multiplex PCR. The sample has a few hundred thousand clones, 84% seen once. Sequences were obtained from peripheral blood. The origin of the receptors is a man in his thirties or forties with active or convalescent COVID-19.

V is TRBV15 and J is TRBJ1-3; 8 positions match TRBD1. V shed 1 base, J shed 4 bases, and the junction held 6 bases outside the gene matches. This CDR3 contains 16 residues. Per germline, CDR1 LNHNV and CDR2 YYDKDF (reference sequence). CDR3 nucleotides: TGTGCCACCAGCAGAGTGGACAGGGTCGCGGGAAACACCATATATTTT. It encodes CATSRVDRVAGNTIYF.

This sequence joins TRBV6-1 and TRBJ1-1, with D unclear. V lost 2 bases and J 3 bases, leaving 10 bases between the germline ends. The CDR3 has 14 residues. Germline CDR1 is MNHNS and CDR2 is SASEGT. CDR3 amino acids: CASSEQYQDTEAFF. For the CDR3, the DNA is TGTGCCAGCAGTGAACAGTATCAGGACACTGAAGCTTTCTTT.

V and J are TRBV28 and TRBJ1-5, with D unclear. Germline V gene sequence: CDR1 MDHEN, CDR2 SYDVKM. CDR3 length equals 15 residues. The germline V and J ends were trimmed by 6 bases and 1 base, with 13 bases remaining between them. The CDR3 loop is CASRAPGGSNQPQHF. As DNA, the CDR3 is TGTGCCAGCAGGGCGCCCGGAGGGAGCAATCAGCCCCAGCATTTT.

The genes are TRBV28 and TRBJ2-3, with 8 bases matching TRBD1. V shed 8 bases and J 2 bases; nucleotides not matched to a gene: 12. Germline values: CDR1 MDHEN, CDR2 SYDVKM. The CDR3 is made up of 16 amino acids. CDR3 protein: CASWTGPKHPTDTQYF. In nucleotides, the CDR3 is TGTGCCAGCTGGACAGGGCCTAAGCACCCCACAGATACGCAGTATTTT.

Only a few counts were recorded for this clone. The chain combines TRBV5-6 with TRBJ2-1; D is unclear. Trimming took off 2 bases at V and 4 bases at J, with 4 bases between the two ends. The V gene's germline CDR1 is SGHDT and CDR2 YYEEEE. The CDR3 extends over 12 amino acids. The CDR3 region has the DNA TGTGCCAGCAGCTTCCGGTACAATGAGCAGTTCTTC. Its translation: CASSFRYNEQFF.

This clone appeared a single time. The chain combines TRBV10-2 with TRBJ1-2; 7 bases are shared with TRBD1. CDR3 length equals 11 residues. With V trimmed by 7 bases and J by 6 bases, 2 bases remained unmatched. CDR1 is WSHSY and CDR2 is SAAADI in the germline V gene. Written as DNA, the CDR3 is TGCGCCAGCACTCAGGGGGATGGCTACACCTTC. Amino acid sequence: CASTQGDGYTF.

This chain uses TRBV2 with TRBJ1-5, with no clear D. Looked up from germline, CDR1 is SNHLY and CDR2 is FYNNEI. The length of the CDR3 is 12 residues. Trimming stripped 3 bases from V and 7 bases from J, with 7 bases between. CDR3 bases: TGTGCCAGCAGTGATGAGATACAGCCCCAGCATTTT. It is translated as CASSDEIQPQHF.

The genes are TRBV6-1 and TRBJ1-4; D remains ambiguous. V lost 2 bases and J lost 13, with 11 bases in between. Germline CDR1 is MNHNS and CDR2 is SASEGT. The CDR3 has 12 amino acids. This chain's CDR3 is CASSERQVRLFF. The CDR3 nucleotides are TGTGCCAGCAGTGAAAGGCAGGTACGACTGTTTTTT.

V gene TRBV27 combines with J gene TRBJ2-3; D gene uncertain. The ends were cut back, 4 bases at V and 3 bases at J, with 23 bases in the middle. Germline CDR1 reads MNHEY; CDR2 reads SMNVEV (reference sequence). The CDR3 runs 18 residues. CDR3 loop: CASSSQFLVGRYTDTQYF. CDR3 nucleotides: TGTGCCAGCAGTTCCCAATTCCTAGTGGGTAGATATACAGATACGCAGTATTTT.

The V gene is TRBV7-8, the J gene TRBJ1-1; 8 nucleotides match TRBD1. This CDR3 is 14 amino acids long. The J segment lost 4 bases and the V segment lost 5 bases, leaving 6 bases of the junction unmatched. Germline CDR1 and CDR2: SGHVS and FQNEAQ. The CDR3 DNA is TGTGCCAGCAGCCGCGGACAGGGATTCACTGAAGCTTTCTTT. Protein product: CASSRGQGFTEAFF. The full variable domain, with the rest looked up from reference TRBV7-8 and TRBJ1-1, is GAGVSQSPRYKVAKRGQDVALRCDPISGHVSLFWYQQALGQGPEFLTYFQNEAQLDKSGLPSDRFFAERPEGSVSTLKIQRTQQEDSAVYLCASSRGQGFTEAFFGQGTRLTVV.

The CDR3 DNA follows: TGTGCCAGCTCACCCGGGACAGGGTTCTATGGCTACACCTTC. This gives the protein CASSPGTGFYGYTF. The J gene is TRBJ1-2, the V gene TRBV18; 9 nucleotides agree with TRBD1. In germline, CDR1 is KGHSH, CDR2 LQKENI. The CDR3 contains 14 residues. The junction had 3 bases not matched to a gene; V was cut back by 3 bases and J by 4 bases.

V gene TRBV4-2 combines with J gene TRBJ2-7; D is unresolved. Germline V lookup: CDR1 LGHNA, CDR2 YNFKEQ. V shed 6 bases and J shed 6 bases, with 15 bases lying between them. This CDR3 region has 13 residues. The CDR3 spells CASSRTRIFEQYF. The CDR3 coding sequence is TGTGCCAGCAGTCGAACGAGGATATTCGAGCAGTACTTC.

The V and J genes are TRBV7-8 and TRBJ2-5; TRBD2 matches at 8 bases. CDR1 and CDR2 from the germline V gene are SGHVS and FQNEAQ. The CDR3 consists of 13 residues. Trimming removed 6 bases from V and 5 bases from J; junction bases left unmatched: 5. The CDR3 DNA reads TGTGCCAGCAGGCGAGCGGGAGCGGAGACCCAGTACTTC. Encoded protein: CASRRAGAETQYF. Full variable domain (rest looked up from reference TRBV7-8 and TRBJ2-5): GAGVSQSPRYKVAKRGQDVALRCDPISGHVSLFWYQQALGQGPEFLTYFQNEAQLDKSGLPSDRFFAERPEGSVSTLKIQRTQQEDSAVYLCASRRAGAETQYFGPGTRLLVL.

The chain couples TRBV19 to TRBJ2-5; D remains unclear. Between the trimmed V and J ends, which lost 5 bases and 3 bases, there was a span of 25 bases. The germline CDR1 and CDR2 sequences are LNHDA and SQIVND (reference sequence). This CDR3 comprises 18 residues. In DNA, the CDR3 is TGTGCCAGTAGTCCTTCCCGAGGCCCCGGCATAGCCGAAGAGACCCAGTACTTC. Its protein product is CASSPSRGPGIAEETQYF.

V is TRBV7-8 and J is TRBJ1-2, with 9 bases fitting TRBD1. Per the germline V gene, CDR1 is SGHVS and CDR2 is FQNEAQ. The trim removed 9 bases at V and 4 bases at J, leaving 15 bases unmatched. The length of the CDR3 is 16 residues. CDR3 sequence (DNA): TGTGCCAGTACACGGGACAGGGTTTTTTTAGGCTATGGCTACACCTTC. Translating gives CASTRDRVFLGYGYTF. Complete variable domain (other parts from reference TRBV7-8 and TRBJ1-2): GAGVSQSPRYKVAKRGQDVALRCDPISGHVSLFWYQQALGQGPEFLTYFQNEAQLDKSGLPSDRFFAERPEGSVSTLKIQRTQQEDSAVYLCASTRDRVFLGYGYTFGSGTRLTVV.

The chain uses TRBV4-1 and TRBJ2-2, with TRBD2 matching 12 bases. The CDR3 extends over 18 amino acids. Germline CDR1 is MGHRA and CDR2 is YSYEKL. V was clipped by 1 base and J by 7 bases; unmatched bases: 10. In DNA form, the CDR3 reads TGCGCCAGCAGCCAAGGTTGGGCTAGCGGGGGGGCCGTCGGGGAGCTGTTTTTT. Its protein is CASSQGWASGGAVGELFF.

This CDR3 reads CASSRDEYGYTF. For the CDR3, the DNA is TGTGCCAGCAGCCGGGATGAGTATGGCTACACCTTC. The chain couples TRBV5-6 to TRBJ1-2; D is unclear. Deletions cut 4 bases from V and 5 bases from J, with 9 bases between. The CDR3 covers 12 residues. Germline CDR1 is SGHDT and CDR2 is YYEEEE.

The genes are TRBV5-1 and TRBJ1-6; D is perhaps TRBD1 (5 bases). The CDR3 is made up of 15 amino acids. In germline, CDR1 is SGHRS, CDR2 YFSETQ. Trimming took off 5 bases at V and 5 bases at J, with 14 bases between the two ends. The CDR3 is CASRTAWGDNSPLHF. In nucleotides, the CDR3 is TGCGCCAGCAGGACAGCCTGGGGGGATAATTCACCCCTCCACTTT. The complete variable domain, with remaining parts taken from reference TRBV5-1 and TRBJ1-6, reads KAGVTQTPRYLIKTRGQQVTLSCSPISGHRSVSWYQQTPGQGLQFLFEYFSETQRNKGNFPGRFSGRQFSNSRSEMNVSTLELGDSALYLCASRTAWGDNSPLHFGNGTRLTVT.

The V gene is TRBV3-1 (or the pseudogene TRBV3-2), the J gene TRBJ2-1, with 13 bases matching TRBD2. The junction had 8 bases not matched to a gene; V was cut back by 0 bases and J by 15 bases. This CDR3 is 15 amino acids long. Per the germline V gene, CDR1 is LGHDT and CDR2 is YNNKEL (reference sequence). The CDR3: CASSQDLTSGGVRFF. CDR3 DNA sequence: TGTGCCAGCAGCCAAGATTTAACTAGCGGGGGGGTTAGGTTCTTC.

CDR3 DNA sequence: TGCGCCAGCAGCTATCTCCTTGACAGTAACTATGGCTACACCTTC. It encodes CASSYLLDSNYGYTF. This chain uses TRBV4-1 with TRBJ1-2; a possible D gene is TRBD1 (5 bases). This CDR3 contains 15 residues. Per germline, CDR1 MGHRA and CDR2 YSYEKL. The V gene lost 5 bases and the J gene lost 1 base, with 14 bases spanning the gap.

The chain's CDR3 is CASSLGSGTGSNYGYTF. In DNA form, the CDR3 reads TGTGCCAGCAGCTTGGGTTCGGGGACAGGGTCTAACTATGGCTACACCTTC. The rearrangement joins TRBV7-8 to TRBJ1-2, with TRBD1 matching 9 bases. The CDR3 contains 17 residues. The V gene end was trimmed by 3 bases and the J gene end by 0 bases; junction bases not matched to a gene: 8. Germline V lookup: CDR1 SGHVS, CDR2 FQNEAQ.

The J gene is TRBJ1-1, the V gene TRBV2; TRBD1 aligns across 10 bases. Germline CDR1 SNHLY, CDR2 FYNNEI. This CDR3 has 13 residues. After removal of 6 bases from V and 11 bases from J, the junction contained 9 bases not matched to a gene. The CDR3 sequence: CASRGDRGRSAFF. In DNA form, the CDR3 reads TGTGCCAGCAGGGGGGACAGGGGCAGGTCGGCTTTCTTT.

This clone was counted once. DNA for the CDR3: TGTGCCAGCAGCCAAGAACAGGCCGGGAGGGTCCACAATGAGCAGTTCTTC. Protein product: CASSQEQAGRVHNEQFF. The chain combines TRBV14 with TRBJ2-1, with TRBD2 identical over 8 bases. Germline V gene data show CDR1 as SGHDN and CDR2 as FVKESK. CDR3 length: 17 residues. V gave up 0 bases and J gave up 5 bases; unmatched junction bases: 9.

The rearrangement links TRBV18 to TRBJ2-1, with 14 bases that match TRBD2. Germline CDR1 and CDR2: KGHSH and LQKENI. The CDR3 extends over 18 amino acids. The junction had 10 bases not matched to a gene; V was cut back by 5 bases and J by 4 bases. The CDR3 loop reads CASSAQTSGRGSYNEQFF. The CDR3 DNA is TGTGCCAGCTCAGCTCAGACTAGCGGGAGGGGATCTTACAATGAGCAGTTCTTC.

The V call is TRBV7-6, the J call TRBJ1-2; 8 bases match TRBD1. The V gene's germline CDR1 is SGHVS and CDR2 FNYEAQ. The ends lost 4 bases at V and 7 bases at J; junction bases unmatched: 5. There are 13 residues in the CDR3. The CDR3, as DNA: TGTGCCAGCAGCTCCAGGGGGCTGGGTGGCTACACCTTC. It is translated as CASSSRGLGGYTF.

The V and J genes are TRBV16 and TRBJ1-1, with D possibly being TRBD1 (5 bases). The CDR3 has 16 amino acids. CDR1 and CDR2 (germline): KGHSY, FQNENV. Trimming removed 4 bases from V and 4 bases from J, with 19 bases in between. CDR3 loop: CASSPQAGGLGTEAFF. DNA for the CDR3: TGTGCCAGCAGCCCACAGGCCGGGGGTCTGGGCACTGAAGCTTTCTTT.

The chain carries TRBV11-2 and TRBJ1-4; D is possibly TRBD1 (5 bases). CDR3 length: 14 amino acids. Deletions cut 4 bases from V and 1 base from J, with 7 bases between. Germline V lookup: CDR1 SGHAT, CDR2 FQNNGV. In nucleotides, the CDR3 is TGTGCCAGCAGCTCAGGGTTAACTAATGAAAAACTGTTTTTT. Translating it yields CASSSGLTNEKLFF.

This chain joins TRBV12-3 or TRBV12-4 and TRBJ2-1; D is perhaps TRBD2 (6 bases). Trimming pared 3 bases from V and 6 bases from J, leaving 9 bases between. CDR3 length equals 13 residues. The chain's CDR3 is CASSLGSGNEQFF. DNA for the CDR3: TGTGCCAGCAGTTTGGGTAGCGGCAATGAGCAGTTCTTC.